The present T cell receptor beta chain was sequenced within a study of T cells in Graves' hyperthyroidism and ophthalmopathy. Regions amplified from RNA transcripts were the TCR beta CDR3 regions. HTBI primers drove first-round RT-PCR of the TCR CDR3. TCRdb analysed the multiplex PCR reads with MiXCR anew, one entry per CDR3 protein. The sample lists 30,000 to 35,000 distinct CDR3 sequences, 40% to 65% seen once, with roughly 25% in the top ten. Germline CDR1 reads SGHTA; CDR2 reads FQGTGA. CDR3 size: 15 residues. V gave up 1 base and J gave up 6 bases; unmatched junction bases: 8. Material: blood. The clonotype originates from a woman in her thirties or forties with Graves' ophthalmopathy. This chain uses TRBV7-3 with TRBJ2-7; 8 bases map to TRBD1. The CDR3 loop is CASSLKWQGAIEQYF. In DNA form, the CDR3 reads TGTGCCAGCAGCTTAAAATGGCAGGGGGCAATCGAGCAGTACTTC. Supplemented by reference TRBV7-3 and TRBJ2-7, the full variable domain reads GAGVSQTPSNKVTEKGKYVELRCDPISGHTALYWYRQSLGQGPEFLIYFQGTGAADDSGLPNDRFFAVRPEGSVSTLKIQRTERGDSAVYLCASSLKWQGAIEQYFGPGTRLTVT.